This T cell receptor beta chain stems from a study of blood T cell repertoires in COVID-19. Data came from immunoSEQ multiplex PCR; TCRdb stores just in-frame clones and leaves some out. The repertoire includes around 170,000 clones, 84% of them detected once, and approximately 12% sits in the top ten. All recovered Cohort 3 donors got two negative PCRs, got clearance, or saw symptom resolution. Unmatched junction bases numbered 13, after V lost 1 base and J lost 5 bases. This CDR3 has 18 residues. Germline V gene sequence: CDR1 SGHAT, CDR2 FQNNGV. Material: PBMCs or T cells enriched from blood (not recorded which). This TCR was recovered from a man aged 50-59 years who had recovered from COVID-19. V is TRBV11-2 and J is TRBJ2-3, with 9 bases matching TRBD2. In DNA, the CDR3 is TGTGCCAGCAGCTTAGTTTTCCTAGCGGGGTCACTAGGAGATACGCAGTATTTT. This sequence encodes CASSLVFLAGSLGDTQYF.